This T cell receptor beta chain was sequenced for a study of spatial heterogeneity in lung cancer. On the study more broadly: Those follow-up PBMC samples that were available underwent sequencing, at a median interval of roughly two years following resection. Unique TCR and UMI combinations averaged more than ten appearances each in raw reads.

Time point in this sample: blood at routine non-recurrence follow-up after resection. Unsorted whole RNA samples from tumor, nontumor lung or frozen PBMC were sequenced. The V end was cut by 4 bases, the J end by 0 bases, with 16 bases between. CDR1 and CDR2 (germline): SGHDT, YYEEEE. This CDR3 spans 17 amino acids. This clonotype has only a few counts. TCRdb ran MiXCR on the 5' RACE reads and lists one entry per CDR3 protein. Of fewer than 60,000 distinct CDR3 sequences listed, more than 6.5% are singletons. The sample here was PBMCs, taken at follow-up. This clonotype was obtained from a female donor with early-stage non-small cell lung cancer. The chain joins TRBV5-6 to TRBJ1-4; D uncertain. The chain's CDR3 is CASSMERGLATNEKLFF. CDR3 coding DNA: TGTGCCAGCAGCATGGAAAGAGGGCTTGCAACTAATGAAAAACTGTTTTTT.